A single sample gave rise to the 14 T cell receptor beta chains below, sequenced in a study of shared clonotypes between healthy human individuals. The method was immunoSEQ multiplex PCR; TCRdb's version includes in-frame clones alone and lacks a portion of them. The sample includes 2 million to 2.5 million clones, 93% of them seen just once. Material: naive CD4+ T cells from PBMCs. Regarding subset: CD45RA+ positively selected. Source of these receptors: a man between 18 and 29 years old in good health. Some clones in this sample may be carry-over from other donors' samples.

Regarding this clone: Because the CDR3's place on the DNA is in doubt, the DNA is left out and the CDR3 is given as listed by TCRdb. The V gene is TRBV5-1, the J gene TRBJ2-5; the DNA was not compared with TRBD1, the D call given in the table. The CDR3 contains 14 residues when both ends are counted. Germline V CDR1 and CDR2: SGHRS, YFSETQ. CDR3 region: CASSFQVSQETQYF.

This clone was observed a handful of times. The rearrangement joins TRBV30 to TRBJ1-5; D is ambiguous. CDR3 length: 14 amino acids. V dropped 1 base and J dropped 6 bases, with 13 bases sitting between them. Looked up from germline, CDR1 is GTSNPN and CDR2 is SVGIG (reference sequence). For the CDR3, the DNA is TGTGCCTGGAGTGGACTCCGTGCTCGTCAGCCCCAGCATTTT. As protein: CAWSGLRARQPQHF.

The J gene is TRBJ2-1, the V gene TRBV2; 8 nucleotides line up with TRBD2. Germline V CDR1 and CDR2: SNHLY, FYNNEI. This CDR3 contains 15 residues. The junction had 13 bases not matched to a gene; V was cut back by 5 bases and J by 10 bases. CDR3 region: CASSTDGRASQEQFF. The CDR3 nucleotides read TGTGCCAGCAGTACTGACGGGAGGGCGTCACAAGAGCAGTTCTTC.

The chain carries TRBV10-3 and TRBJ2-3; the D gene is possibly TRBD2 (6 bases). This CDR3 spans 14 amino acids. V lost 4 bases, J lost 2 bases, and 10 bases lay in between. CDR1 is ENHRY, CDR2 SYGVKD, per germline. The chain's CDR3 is CAISGGGTTDTQYF. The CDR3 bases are TGTGCCATCAGTGGGGGCGGGACCACAGATACGCAGTATTTT.

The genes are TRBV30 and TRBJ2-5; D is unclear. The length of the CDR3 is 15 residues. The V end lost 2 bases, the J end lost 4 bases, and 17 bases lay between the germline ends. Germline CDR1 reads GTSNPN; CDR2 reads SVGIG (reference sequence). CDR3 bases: TGTGCCTGGAGTAGCTGGGAACCATACGCAGAGACCCAGTACTTC. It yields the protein CAWSSWEPYAETQYF.

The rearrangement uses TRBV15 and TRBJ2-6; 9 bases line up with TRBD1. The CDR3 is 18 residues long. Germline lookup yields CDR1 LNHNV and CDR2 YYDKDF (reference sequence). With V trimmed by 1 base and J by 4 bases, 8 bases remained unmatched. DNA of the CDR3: TGTGCCACCAGCAGAGGAGGACAGGGGTGGTCCGGGGCCAACGTCCTGACTTTC. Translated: CATSRGGQGWSGANVLTF.

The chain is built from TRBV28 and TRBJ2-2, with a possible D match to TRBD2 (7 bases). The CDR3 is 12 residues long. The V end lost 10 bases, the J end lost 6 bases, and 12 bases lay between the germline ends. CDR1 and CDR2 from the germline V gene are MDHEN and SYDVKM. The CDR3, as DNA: TGTGCCATCCAGGGGAGGGCCGGGGAGCTGTTTTTT. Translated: CAIQGRAGELFF.

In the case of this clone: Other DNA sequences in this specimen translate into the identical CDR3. CDR3 nucleotides: TGTGCCAGCAGTCCGGACAGGGGTAGCAATCAGCCCCAGCATTTT. Translation gives CASSPDRGSNQPQHF. The chain carries TRBV6-5 and TRBJ1-5; 9 bases map to TRBD1. Unmatched junction bases numbered 2, after V lost 5 bases and J lost 0 bases. Germline V gene data show CDR1 as MNHEY and CDR2 as SVGAGI. The CDR3 sequence is 15 residues long.

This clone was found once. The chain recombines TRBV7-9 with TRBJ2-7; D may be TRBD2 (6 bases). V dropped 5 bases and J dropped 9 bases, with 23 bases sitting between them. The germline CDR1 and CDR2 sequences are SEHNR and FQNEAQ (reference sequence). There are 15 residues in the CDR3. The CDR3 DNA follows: TGTGCCAGCAGCCCCCCCGGGCAGGAGGGCTCGTGGCAGTACTTC. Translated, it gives CASSPPGQEGSWQYF.

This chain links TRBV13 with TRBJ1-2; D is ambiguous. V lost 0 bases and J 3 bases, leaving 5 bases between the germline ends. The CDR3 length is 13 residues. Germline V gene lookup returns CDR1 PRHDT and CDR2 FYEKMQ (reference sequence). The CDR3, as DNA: TGTGCCAGCAGCTTAGGCAGCTACTATGGCTACACCTTC. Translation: CASSLGSYYGYTF. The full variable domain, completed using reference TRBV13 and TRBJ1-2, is AAGVIQSPRHLIKEKRETATLKCYPIPRHDTVYWYQQGPGQDPQFLISFYEKMQSDKGSIPDRFSAQQFSDYHSELNMSSLELGDSALYFCASSLGSYYGYTFGSGTRLTVV.

The CDR3 DNA follows: TGTGCCAGCAGTTTAGGGGCTAGCGTAAGGCAGTTCTTC. This translates into CASSLGASVRQFF. The chain uses TRBV28 and TRBJ2-1, with D possibly TRBD2 on 6 matching bases. Germline CDR1 reads MDHEN; CDR2 reads SYDVKM. V lost 2 bases and J 12 bases, leaving 14 bases between the germline ends. The CDR3 has 13 amino acids. Complete variable domain (other parts from reference TRBV28 and TRBJ2-1): DVKVTQSSRYLVKRTGEKVFLECVQDMDHENMFWYRQDPGLGLRLIYFSYDVKMKEKGDIPEGYSVSREKKERFSLILESASTNQTSMYLCASSLGASVRQFFGPGTRLTVL.

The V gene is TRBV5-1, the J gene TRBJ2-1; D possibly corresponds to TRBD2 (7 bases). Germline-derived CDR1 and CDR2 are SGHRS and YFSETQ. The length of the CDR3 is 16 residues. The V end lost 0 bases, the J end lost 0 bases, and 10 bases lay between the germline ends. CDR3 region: CASSLAGGASYNEQFF. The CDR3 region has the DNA TGCGCCAGCAGCTTGGCTGGGGGGGCCTCCTACAATGAGCAGTTCTTC.

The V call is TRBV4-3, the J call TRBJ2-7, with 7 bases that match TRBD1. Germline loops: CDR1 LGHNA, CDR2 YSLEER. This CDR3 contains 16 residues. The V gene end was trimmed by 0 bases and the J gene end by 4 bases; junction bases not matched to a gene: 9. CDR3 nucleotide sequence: TGCGCCAGCAGCCAAGAGGTGGCCAGGGGGTTGTACGAGCAGTACTTC. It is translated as CASSQEVARGLYEQYF.

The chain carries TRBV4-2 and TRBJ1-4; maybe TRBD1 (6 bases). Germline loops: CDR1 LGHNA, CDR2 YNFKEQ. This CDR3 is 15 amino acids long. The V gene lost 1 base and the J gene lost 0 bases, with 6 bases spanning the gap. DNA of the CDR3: TGTGCCAGCAGCCAAGGGGGGCCAACTAATGAAAAACTGTTTTTT. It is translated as CASSQGGPTNEKLFF.